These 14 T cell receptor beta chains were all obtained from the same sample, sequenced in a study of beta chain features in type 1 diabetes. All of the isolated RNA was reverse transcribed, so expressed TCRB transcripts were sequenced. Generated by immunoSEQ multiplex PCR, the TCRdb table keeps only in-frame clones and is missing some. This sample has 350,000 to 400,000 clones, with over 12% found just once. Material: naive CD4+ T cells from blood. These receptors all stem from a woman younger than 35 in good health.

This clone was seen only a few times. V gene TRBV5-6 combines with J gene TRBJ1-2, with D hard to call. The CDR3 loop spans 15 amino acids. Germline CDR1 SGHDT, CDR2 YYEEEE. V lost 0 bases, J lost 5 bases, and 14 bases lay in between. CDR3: CASSLAARLGYGYTF. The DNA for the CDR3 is TGTGCCAGCAGCTTGGCCGCGAGGTTGGGTTATGGCTACACCTTC.

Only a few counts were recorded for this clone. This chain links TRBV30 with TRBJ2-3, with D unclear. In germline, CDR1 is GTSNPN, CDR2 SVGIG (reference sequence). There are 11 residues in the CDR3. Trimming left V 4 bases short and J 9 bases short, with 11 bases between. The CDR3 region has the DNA TGTGCCTGGACTGGCATGATGACGCAGTATTTT. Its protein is CAWTGMMTQYF.

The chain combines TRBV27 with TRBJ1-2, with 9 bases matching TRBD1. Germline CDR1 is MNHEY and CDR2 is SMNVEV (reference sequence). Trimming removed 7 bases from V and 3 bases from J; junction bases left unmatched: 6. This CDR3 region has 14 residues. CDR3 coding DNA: TGTGCCAGCACCATGAACAGGGGGCACTATGGCTACACCTTC. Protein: CASTMNRGHYGYTF.

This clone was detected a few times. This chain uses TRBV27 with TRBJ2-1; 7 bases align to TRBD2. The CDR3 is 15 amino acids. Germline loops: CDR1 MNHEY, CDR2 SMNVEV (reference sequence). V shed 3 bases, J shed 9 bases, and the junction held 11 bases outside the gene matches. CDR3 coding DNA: TGTGCCAGCAGTTTGGTGGGGGAGGGCCGATTTGAGCAGTTCTTC. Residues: CASSLVGEGRFEQFF.

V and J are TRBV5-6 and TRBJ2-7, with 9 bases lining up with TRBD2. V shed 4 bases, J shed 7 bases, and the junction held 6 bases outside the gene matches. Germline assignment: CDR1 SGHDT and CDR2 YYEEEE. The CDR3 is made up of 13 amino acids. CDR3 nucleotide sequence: TGTGCCAGCAGCCCCCGCCTAGCGGGAGAGCAGTACTTC. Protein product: CASSPRLAGEQYF.

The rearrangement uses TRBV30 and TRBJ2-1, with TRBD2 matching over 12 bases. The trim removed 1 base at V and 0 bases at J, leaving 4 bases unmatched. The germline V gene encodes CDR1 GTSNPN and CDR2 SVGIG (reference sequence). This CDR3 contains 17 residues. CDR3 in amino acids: CAWSGGLAGRSYNEQFF. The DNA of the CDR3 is TGTGCCTGGAGTGGAGGACTAGCGGGACGCTCCTACAATGAGCAGTTCTTC.

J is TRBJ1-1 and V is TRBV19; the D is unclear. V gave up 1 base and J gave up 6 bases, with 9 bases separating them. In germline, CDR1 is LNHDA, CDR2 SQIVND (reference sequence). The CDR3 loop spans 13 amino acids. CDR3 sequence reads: CASSIGNAAEAFF. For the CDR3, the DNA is TGTGCCAGTAGTATAGGGAATGCGGCTGAAGCTTTCTTT.

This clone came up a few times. CDR3 nucleotide sequence: TGTGCCAGCTCAATCACACACGACTTACCTTACGAGCAGTACTTC. Translating it yields CASSITHDLPYEQYF. The V and J genes are TRBV18 and TRBJ2-7; no firm D call. Germline V gene data show CDR1 as KGHSH and CDR2 as LQKENI. The ends were cut back, 5 bases at V and 4 bases at J, with 18 bases in the middle. CDR3 length: 15 residues. Filled out from reference TRBV18 and TRBJ2-7, the complete variable domain reads NAGVMQNPRHLVRRRGQEARLRCSPMKGHSHVYWYRQLPEEGLKFMVYLQKENIIDESGMPKERFSAEFPKEGPSILRIQQVVRGDSAAYFCASSITHDLPYEQYFGPGTRLTVT.

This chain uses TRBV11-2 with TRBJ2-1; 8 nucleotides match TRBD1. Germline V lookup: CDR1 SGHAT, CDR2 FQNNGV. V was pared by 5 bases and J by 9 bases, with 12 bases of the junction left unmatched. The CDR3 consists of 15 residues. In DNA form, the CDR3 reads TGTGCCAGCAGCACGATACAGGGGGTTCGCGGTGAGCAGTTCTTC. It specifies CASSTIQGVRGEQFF.

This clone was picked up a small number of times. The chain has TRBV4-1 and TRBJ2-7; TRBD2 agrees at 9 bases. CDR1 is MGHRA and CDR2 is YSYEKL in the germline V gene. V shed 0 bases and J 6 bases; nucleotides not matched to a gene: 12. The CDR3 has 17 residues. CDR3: CASSQDPGLAGFGEQYF. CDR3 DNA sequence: TGCGCCAGCAGCCAAGATCCGGGACTAGCCGGGTTCGGCGAGCAGTACTTC.

Here the CDR3 reads CASSQDQGANTGELFF. CDR3 bases: TGCGCCAGCAGCCAAGATCAAGGAGCGAACACCGGGGAGCTGTTTTTT. The chain recombines TRBV4-1 with TRBJ2-2; D uncertain. Trimming cost V 0 bases and J 0 bases, with 8 bases left between them. CDR1 and CDR2 (germline): MGHRA, YSYEKL. This CDR3 has 16 residues.

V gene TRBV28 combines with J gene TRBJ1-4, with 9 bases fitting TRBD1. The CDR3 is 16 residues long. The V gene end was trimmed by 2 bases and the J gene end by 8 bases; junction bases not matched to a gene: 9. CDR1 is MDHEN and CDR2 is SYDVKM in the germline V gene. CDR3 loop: CASSLSLGQGREKLFF. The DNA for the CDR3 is TGTGCCAGCAGTTTAAGTTTGGGACAGGGTCGAGAAAAACTGTTTTTT. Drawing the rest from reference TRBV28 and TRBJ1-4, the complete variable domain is DVKVTQSSRYLVKRTGEKVFLECVQDMDHENMFWYRQDPGLGLRLIYFSYDVKMKEKGDIPEGYSVSREKKERFSLILESASTNQTSMYLCASSLSLGQGREKLFFGSGTQLSVL.

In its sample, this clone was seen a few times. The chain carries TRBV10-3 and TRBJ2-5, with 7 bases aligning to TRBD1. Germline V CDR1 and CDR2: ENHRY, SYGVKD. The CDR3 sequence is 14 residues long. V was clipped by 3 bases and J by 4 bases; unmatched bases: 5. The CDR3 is CAISEGTVGETQYF. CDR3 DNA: TGTGCCATCAGTGAAGGGACAGTCGGAGAGACCCAGTACTTC.

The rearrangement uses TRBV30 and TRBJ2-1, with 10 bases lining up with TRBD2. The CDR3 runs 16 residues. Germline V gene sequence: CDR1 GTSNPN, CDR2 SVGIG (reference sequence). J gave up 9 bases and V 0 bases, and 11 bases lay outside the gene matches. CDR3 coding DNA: TGTGCCTGGAGTGTATGGTCTAGCGGGAGTATGGTTGAGCAGTTCTTC. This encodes CAWSVWSSGSMVEQFF.